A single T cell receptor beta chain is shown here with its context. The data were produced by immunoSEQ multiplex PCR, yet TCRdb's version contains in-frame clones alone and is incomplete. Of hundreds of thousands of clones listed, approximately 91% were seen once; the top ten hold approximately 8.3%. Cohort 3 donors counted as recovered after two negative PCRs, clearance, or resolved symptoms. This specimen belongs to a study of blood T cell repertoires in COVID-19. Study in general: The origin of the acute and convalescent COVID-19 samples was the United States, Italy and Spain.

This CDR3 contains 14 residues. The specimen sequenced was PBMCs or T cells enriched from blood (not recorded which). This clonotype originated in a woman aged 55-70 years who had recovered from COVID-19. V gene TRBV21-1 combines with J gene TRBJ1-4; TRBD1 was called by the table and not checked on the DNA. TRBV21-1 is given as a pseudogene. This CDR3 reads CASAQPPRVTGSHF. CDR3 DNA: TGTGCCAGCGCCCAACCTCCGCGGGTGACAGGGTCACATTTT.